A selection of T cell receptor beta chains follows, all from one sample in a study of regulatory T cells in long-lasting Graves disease. TCRdb fed the multiplex PCR reads into MiXCR, producing one record per CDR3 protein. Of some 250,000 distinct CDR3 sequences listed, just over 20% are singletons. The sequencing used peripheral blood mononuclear cells (PBMCs), collected at new diagnosis, from a patient treated with antithyroid drugs. The receptors derive from a female donor with Graves disease. Each CDR3 is given with its conserved first and last residue. The D gene is left open where the match is weak. Some rows have no size entry. The others give once, few or many, or a class for an expanded clone.

few,TRBV4-1,TRBJ1-2,TRBD1,CASSQADRAHGYGYTF
medium-sized,TRBV2,TRBJ2-1,.,CASSRTYSYNEQFF
many,TRBV7-9,TRBJ1-2,.,CASSLSGREPNYGYTF
many,TRBV4-3,TRBJ1-2,.,CASSQDPGAAIYGYTF
many,TRBV18,TRBJ1-2,.,CASSLGPAGGYTF
.,TRBV5-5,TRBJ2-1,TRBD2,CASSFGLAGGVEQFF
many,TRBV5-1,TRBJ2-3,.,CASSFGGGSTDTQYF
many,TRBV3-1,TRBJ2-3,.,CASSPRPAADTQYF
.,TRBV11-2,TRBJ2-1,TRBD2,CASSLVAGGPSSYNEQFF
many,TRBV6-1,TRBJ2-2,TRBD1,CASRGDRGRAGELFF
many,TRBV10-3,TRBJ1-5,.,CAIRKDSNQPQHF
.,TRBV15,TRBJ2-1,TRBD2,CATSRGTTNNEQFF
many,TRBV7-3,TRBJ1-1,.,CASSLKQGLEAFF
.,TRBV12-3/TRBV12-4,TRBJ2-2,TRBD2,CASSPREGGNTGELFF
many,TRBV7-3,TRBJ2-3,.,CASSLRQRYTDTQYF
many,TRBV12-3/TRBV12-4,TRBJ2-3,.,CASIVLSTDTQYF
many,TRBV6-1,TRBJ2-6,.,CASSVGHSGANVLTF
many,TRBV28,TRBJ1-4,TRBD1,CACGTANEKLFF
.,TRBV7-9,TRBJ2-7,TRBD1,CASSGGTGLGTYEQYF
.,TRBV11-3,.,TRBD2,CASSALLAGGPRETQYF
many,TRBV6-5,TRBJ1-1,.,CASSSTRWLLRSPINTEAFF
many,TRBV7-9,TRBJ1-4,.,CASSLVPGSNEKLFF
many,TRBV10-1,TRBJ2-1,TRBD2,CASSEYGGSSYNEQFF
.,TRBV12-3/TRBV12-4,TRBJ2-1,TRBD1,CASSRKLRDRGFNEQFF
many,TRBV19,TRBJ1-5,TRBD1,CASRGTGDSNQPQHF
.,TRBV6-1,TRBJ1-1,.,CASIHSWGRNTEAFF
many,TRBV9,TRBJ2-5,TRBD2,CASSVVGTSSQETQYF
many,TRBV5-1,TRBJ2-7,.,CASSLAGHYEQYF
many,TRBV11-2,TRBJ1-1,.,CASSLRGSVPNTEAFF